This entry describes one T cell receptor beta chain. The clone's antigen remains unknown. No base-level quality is on record; no much larger clone is a single base apart. The germline V gene (reference sequence) supplies CDR1 SEHNR and CDR2 FQNEAQ. A distance of 18 bases separates the germline ends of V and J, which lose 11 bases and 3 bases respectively. Its CDR3 holds 14 amino acids, cysteine through phenylalanine. The DNA shown is the 42-base CDR3, in frame from base 1. A second Seattle source provided samples from volunteer blood donors who had recovered from COVID-19. Whole blood was collected in K2EDTA tubes by collaborating institutions according to the institutions' own protocols. For TCRbeta analysis, collaborators shipped samples as frozen whole blood, isolated PBMCs, or DNA extracted from either of those sample types. The sample comes from a study of blood T cell repertoires in COVID-19 (dated by TCRdb to 2019 to 2021). In terms of the full investigation: Collaborator samples came from the United States, Italy and Spain and covered acute and convalescent phases of COVID-19. The material from the prospective study consisted of cDNA or gDNA derived from T cells, B-cell-depleted T cells, or PBMCs. Subjects who had been exposed to COVID-19, were actively infected with it, or had recovered from it provided the deeply sampled blood TCRbeta repertoires that made up the dataset. A de-identified subject ID, COVID-19 status, age in years and sex were almost always included in the sample metadata. The samples were drawn from the first 160 participants of the ongoing ImmuneRACE study and from over 950 subjects provided by 6 global collaborators. Where available, HLA class I and class II types were taken from metadata supplied by the sample provider and were not determined by assay-based typing. A freely available public database, intended as a resource for researchers studying the immune response to SARS-CoV-2, is where the repertoires were released.

On the study overall, not on this receptor specifically: How much clinical and demographic metadata was included differed by source and by participant, and the metadata was provided uncurated.

The immunoSEQ Assay, a bias-controlled multiplex PCR, was used to amplify TCRbeta CDR3 regions from genomic DNA. Regarding the original processing steps: Nucleated cell counts per sample were estimated from amplification of reference gene primers within the assay. To quantify the absolute abundance of each unique TCRbeta CDR3 rearrangement, sequence reads were collapsed and filtered. For each sample, productive Simpson clonality was calculated as the square root of Simpson's diversity index over productive rearrangements. As stored in TCRdb, this immuneACCESS dataset retains in-frame rearrangements with V and J assigned. A fraction of the clones does not appear; measured against another copy, unresolved V genes explain less than half of the discrepancy, and the remainder lacks a known reason. That table furnishes V, J and clone size, whereas the DNA furnished D and trimming. The sample profile shows over 110,000 clones; about 80% of them were found once. Jointly, the top ten make up around 3.4% of the sample.

The receptor chain draws on TRBV7-9 and TRBJ2-3; TRBD1 might be the D gene, on 7 matching bases. The TCR sequence derives from a man in his 70s who had recovered from COVID-19. The sequencing input was peripheral blood. The CDR3 loop reads CASQEGAGTDTQYF. The DNA sequence is as follows: TGTGCCTCGCAGGAGGGGGCTGGAACAGATACGCAGTATTTT.